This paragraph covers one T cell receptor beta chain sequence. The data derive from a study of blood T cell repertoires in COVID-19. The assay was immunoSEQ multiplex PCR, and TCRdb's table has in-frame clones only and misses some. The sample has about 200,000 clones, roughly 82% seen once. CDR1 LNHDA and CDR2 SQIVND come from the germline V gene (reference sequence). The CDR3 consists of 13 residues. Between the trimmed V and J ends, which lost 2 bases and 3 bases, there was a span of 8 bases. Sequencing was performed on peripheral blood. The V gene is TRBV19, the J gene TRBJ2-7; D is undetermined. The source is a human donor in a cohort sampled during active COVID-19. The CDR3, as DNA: TGTGCCAGTAGTATAAATGGCAACTACGAGCAGTACTTC. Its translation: CASSINGNYEQYF.